The sequence of this T cell receptor (beta chain) was determined in a study of human T cells and chemical hapten exposure. Broader study findings: Counts of TCRs above 1 in 1000 frequency stayed unchanged with DPC sensitization. Having alopecia, the donors may differ immunologically from healthy people.

This clonotype was found many times. Its antigen is unknown. Each cDNA molecule in the library carried unique molecular identifiers. TCRdb fed the RACE reads into MiXCR, producing one record per CDR3 protein. The sample has approximately 400,000 distinct CDR3 sequences, roughly 5% seen once. Time point meaning: pre-sensitization, week 0. Documented treatment: therapeutic diphenylcyclopropenone sensitization with weekly scalp DPC. Venepuncture was done earlier than the placement of each patch test. In germline, CDR1 is SQVTM, CDR2 ANQGSEA. The trim removed 7 bases at V and 6 bases at J, leaving 8 bases unmatched. This CDR3 has 13 residues.

The chain is built from TRBV29-1 and TRBJ2-2; 7 bases are shared with TRBD1. The sample here was whole blood, taken in connection with sensitization to the hapten diphenylcyclopropenone (DPC). This clonotype was obtained from a woman aged 50 to 60 with alopecia areata. Some clones in this sample may be carry-over from other donors' samples. In DNA, the CDR3 is TGCAGCGCACCGGGACAGAGCGCCGGGGAGCTGTTTTTT. Translating it yields CSAPGQSAGELFF.